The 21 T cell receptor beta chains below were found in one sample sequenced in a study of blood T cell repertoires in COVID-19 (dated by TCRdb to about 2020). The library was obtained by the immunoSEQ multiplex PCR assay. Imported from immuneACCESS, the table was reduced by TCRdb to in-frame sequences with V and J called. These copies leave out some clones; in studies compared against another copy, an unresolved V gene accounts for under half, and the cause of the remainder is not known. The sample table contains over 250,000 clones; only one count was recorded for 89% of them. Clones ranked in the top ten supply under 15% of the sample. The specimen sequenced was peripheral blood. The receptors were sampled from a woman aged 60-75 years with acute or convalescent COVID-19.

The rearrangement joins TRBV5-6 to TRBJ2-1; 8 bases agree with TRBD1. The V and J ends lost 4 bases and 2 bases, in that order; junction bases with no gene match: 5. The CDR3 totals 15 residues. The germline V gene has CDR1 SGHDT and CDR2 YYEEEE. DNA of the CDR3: TGTGCCAGCAGCATAGGGACAGGTACCTACAATGAGCAGTTCTTC. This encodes CASSIGTGTYNEQFF.

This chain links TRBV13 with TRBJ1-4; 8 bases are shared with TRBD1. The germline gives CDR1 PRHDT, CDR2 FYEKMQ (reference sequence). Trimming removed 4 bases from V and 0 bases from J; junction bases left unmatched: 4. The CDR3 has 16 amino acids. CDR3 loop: CASSSRGPTTNEKLFF. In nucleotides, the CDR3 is TGTGCCAGCAGCTCCAGGGGGCCCACAACTAATGAAAAACTGTTTTTT.

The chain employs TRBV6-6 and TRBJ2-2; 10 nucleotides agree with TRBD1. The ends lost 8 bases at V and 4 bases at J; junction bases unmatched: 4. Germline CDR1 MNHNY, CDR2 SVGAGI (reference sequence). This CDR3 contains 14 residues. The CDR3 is CASGRTGGTGELFF. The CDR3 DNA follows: TGTGCCAGCGGACGGACAGGGGGCACCGGGGAGCTGTTTTTT.

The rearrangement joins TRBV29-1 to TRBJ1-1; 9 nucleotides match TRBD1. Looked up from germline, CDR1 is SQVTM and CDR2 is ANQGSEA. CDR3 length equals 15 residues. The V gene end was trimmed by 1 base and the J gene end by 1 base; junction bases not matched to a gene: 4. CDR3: CSVEGRTGANTEAFF. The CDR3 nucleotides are TGCAGCGTTGAAGGCCGGACAGGGGCGAACACTGAAGCTTTCTTT.

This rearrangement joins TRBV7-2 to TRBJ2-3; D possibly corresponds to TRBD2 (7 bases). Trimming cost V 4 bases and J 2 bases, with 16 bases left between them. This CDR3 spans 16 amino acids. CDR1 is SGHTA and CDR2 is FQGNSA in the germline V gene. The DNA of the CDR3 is TGTGCCAGCAGCTGGTCGGGGGGCCCTTACACAGATACGCAGTATTTT. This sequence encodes CASSWSGGPYTDTQYF.

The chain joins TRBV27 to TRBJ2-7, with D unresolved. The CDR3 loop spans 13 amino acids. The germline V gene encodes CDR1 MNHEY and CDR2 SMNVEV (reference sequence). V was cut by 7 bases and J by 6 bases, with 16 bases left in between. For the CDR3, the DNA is TGTGCCAGCACCTCGGGTCGGCATCTCGAGCAGTACTTC. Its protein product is CASTSGRHLEQYF.

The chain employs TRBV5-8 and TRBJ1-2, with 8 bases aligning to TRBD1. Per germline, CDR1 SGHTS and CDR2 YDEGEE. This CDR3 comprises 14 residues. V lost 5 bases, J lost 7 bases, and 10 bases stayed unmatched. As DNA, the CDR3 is TGTGCCAGCAGTTCCGACAGGGGATGGGGTGGCTACACCTTC. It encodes CASSSDRGWGGYTF. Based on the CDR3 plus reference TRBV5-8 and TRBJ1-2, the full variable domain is EAGVTQSPTHLIKTRGQQATLRCSPISGHTSVYWYQQALGLGLQFLLWYDEGEERNRGNFPPRFSGRQFPNYSSELNVNALELEDSALYLCASSSDRGWGGYTFGSGTRLTVV.

CDR3 DNA: TGTGCCAGCTCACCAATGGCAGGGGGGACTCTCTCTGGAAACACCATATATTTT. It codes for CASSPMAGGTLSGNTIYF. The chain joins TRBV18 to TRBJ1-3, with 7 nucleotides matching TRBD1. Trimming at V came to 2 bases and at J to 0 bases, leaving 10 bases not matched to a gene. The CDR3 totals 18 residues. CDR1 KGHSH and CDR2 LQKENI come from the germline V gene.

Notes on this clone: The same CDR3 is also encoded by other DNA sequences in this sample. CDR3 nucleotides: TGTGCCAGCAGCTTGGGACAGGGAAACTATGGCTACACCTTC. This encodes CASSLGQGNYGYTF. The J gene is TRBJ1-2, the V gene TRBV5-6; 7 nucleotides line up with TRBD1. Germline V gene lookup returns CDR1 SGHDT and CDR2 YYEEEE. The CDR3 is 14 amino acids. With 0 bases clipped from V and 2 bases from J, the junction kept 1 base outside the gene matches.

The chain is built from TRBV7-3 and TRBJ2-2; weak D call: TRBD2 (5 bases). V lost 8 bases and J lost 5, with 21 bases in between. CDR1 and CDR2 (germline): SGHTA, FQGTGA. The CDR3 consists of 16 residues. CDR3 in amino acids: CASGPWQRLGTGELFF. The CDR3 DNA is TGTGCCAGCGGCCCGTGGCAGCGGCTTGGGACCGGGGAGCTGTTTTTT.

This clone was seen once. CDR3 protein: CASSPALGGAGNTIYF. For the CDR3, the DNA is TGCGCCAGCAGCCCCGCTCTAGGCGGGGCTGGAAACACCATATATTTT. V and J are TRBV4-3 and TRBJ1-3; no clear D. Trimming took off 4 bases at V and 2 bases at J, with 15 bases between the two ends. CDR3 length equals 16 residues. The germline gives CDR1 LGHNA, CDR2 YSLEER.

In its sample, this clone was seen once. CDR3 coding DNA: TGTGCCAGCAGCTTGCCAGCGGGGACGAACACCGGGGAGCTGTTTTTT. Amino acids: CASSLPAGTNTGELFF. The chain is built from TRBV5-4 and TRBJ2-2, with 7 bases that match TRBD2. In germline, CDR1 is SGHNT, CDR2 YYREEE (reference sequence). The CDR3 has 16 amino acids. V gave up 1 base and J gave up 0 bases; unmatched junction bases: 3.

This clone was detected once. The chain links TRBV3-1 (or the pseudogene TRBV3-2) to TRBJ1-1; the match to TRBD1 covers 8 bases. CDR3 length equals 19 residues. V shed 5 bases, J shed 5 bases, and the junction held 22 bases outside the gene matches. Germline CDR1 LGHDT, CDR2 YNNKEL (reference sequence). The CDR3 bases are TGTGCCAGCAGCTTTAAACCGATTCCTACCAGGGGGCGAGGTACTGAAGCTTTCTTT. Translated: CASSFKPIPTRGRGTEAFF.

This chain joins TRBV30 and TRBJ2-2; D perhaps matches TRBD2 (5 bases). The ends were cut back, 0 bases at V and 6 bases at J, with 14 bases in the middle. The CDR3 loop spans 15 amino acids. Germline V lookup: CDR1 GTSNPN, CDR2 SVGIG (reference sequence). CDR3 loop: CAWSVALVASGELFF. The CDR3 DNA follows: TGTGCCTGGAGTGTTGCCCTAGTAGCGTCCGGGGAGCTGTTTTTT.

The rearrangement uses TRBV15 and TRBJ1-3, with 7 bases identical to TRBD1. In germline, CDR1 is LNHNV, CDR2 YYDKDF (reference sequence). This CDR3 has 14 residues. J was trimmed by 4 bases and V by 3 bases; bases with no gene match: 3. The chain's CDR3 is CATSRTGTGNTIYF. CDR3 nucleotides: TGTGCCACCAGCAGGACAGGGACAGGAAACACCATATATTTT.

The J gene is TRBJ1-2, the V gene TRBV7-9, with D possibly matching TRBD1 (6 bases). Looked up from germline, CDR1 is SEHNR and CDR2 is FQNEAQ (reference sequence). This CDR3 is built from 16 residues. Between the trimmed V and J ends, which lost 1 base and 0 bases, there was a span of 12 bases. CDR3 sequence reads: CASSLEQGPTNYGYTF. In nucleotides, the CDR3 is TGTGCCAGCAGCTTAGAACAGGGACCTACTAACTATGGCTACACCTTC.

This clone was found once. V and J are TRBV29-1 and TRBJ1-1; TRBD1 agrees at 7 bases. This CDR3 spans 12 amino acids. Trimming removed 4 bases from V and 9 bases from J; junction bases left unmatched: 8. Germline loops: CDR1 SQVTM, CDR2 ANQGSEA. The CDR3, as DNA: TGCAGCGTTGGTCGACAGGGAACGAAAGCTTTCTTT. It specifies CSVGRQGTKAFF.

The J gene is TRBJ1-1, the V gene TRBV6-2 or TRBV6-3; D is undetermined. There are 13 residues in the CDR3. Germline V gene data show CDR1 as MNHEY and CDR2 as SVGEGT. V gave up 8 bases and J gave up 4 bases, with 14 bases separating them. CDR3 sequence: CASCLSGGTEAFF. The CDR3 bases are TGTGCCAGCTGCCTTTCCGGAGGCACTGAAGCTTTCTTT.

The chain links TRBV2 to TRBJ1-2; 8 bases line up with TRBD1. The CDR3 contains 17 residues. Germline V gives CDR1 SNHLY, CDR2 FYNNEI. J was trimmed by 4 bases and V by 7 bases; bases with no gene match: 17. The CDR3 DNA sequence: TGTGCCAGCACCCCCGGGACAGGCAATTTAGGATCCTATGGCTACACCTTC. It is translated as CASTPGTGNLGSYGYTF.

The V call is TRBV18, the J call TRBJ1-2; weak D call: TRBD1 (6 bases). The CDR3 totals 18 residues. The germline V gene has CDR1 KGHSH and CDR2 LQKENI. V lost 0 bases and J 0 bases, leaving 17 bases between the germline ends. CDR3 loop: CASSPPRTGLGANYGYTF. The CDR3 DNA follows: TGTGCCAGCTCACCACCGCGAACAGGGCTTGGGGCTAACTATGGCTACACCTTC.

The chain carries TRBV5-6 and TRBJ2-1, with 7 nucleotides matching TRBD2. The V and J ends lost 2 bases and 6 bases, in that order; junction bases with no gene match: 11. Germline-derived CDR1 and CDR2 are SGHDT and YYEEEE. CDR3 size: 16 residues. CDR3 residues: CASSLRGSAPPNEQFF. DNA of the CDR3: TGTGCCAGCAGCTTACGCGGGAGTGCCCCCCCCAATGAGCAGTTCTTC.